Here is one TCR beta chain with its context. The antigen remains undetermined. The data stem from a study of T-cell memory formation after mild COVID-19. Study information: Largely donor-specific TCR clusters were found. Study-level results: Clones that contracted from day 15 to 85 were balanced CD4/CD8, while later expanders leaned CD4+.

The authors produced TCR alpha and TCR beta cDNA libraries with sample barcodes and UMIs by 5'RACE using constant-segment primers. Using its own MiXCR run on the 5' RACE reads, TCRdb lists one record per CDR3 protein. The sample yields 150,000 to 200,000 distinct CDR3 sequences, 11% seen once. Germline V lookup: CDR1 WSHSY, CDR2 SAAADI. This CDR3 spans 13 amino acids. Trimming removed 8 bases from V and 3 bases from J, with 10 bases in between. The sequence derives from a man in his late teens or twenties who had mild COVID-19 (a few samples of this study predate the infection). Cell type and time point are not known. V usage is TRBV10-2 and J usage is TRBJ2-2; D is perhaps TRBD2 (6 bases). The material sequenced was PBMCs or a T cell subset sorted from them (not recorded which). The CDR3 DNA reads as TGCGCCAGCGGACGGAGGGACACCGGGGAGCTGTTTTTT. It translates to CASGRRDTGELFF.